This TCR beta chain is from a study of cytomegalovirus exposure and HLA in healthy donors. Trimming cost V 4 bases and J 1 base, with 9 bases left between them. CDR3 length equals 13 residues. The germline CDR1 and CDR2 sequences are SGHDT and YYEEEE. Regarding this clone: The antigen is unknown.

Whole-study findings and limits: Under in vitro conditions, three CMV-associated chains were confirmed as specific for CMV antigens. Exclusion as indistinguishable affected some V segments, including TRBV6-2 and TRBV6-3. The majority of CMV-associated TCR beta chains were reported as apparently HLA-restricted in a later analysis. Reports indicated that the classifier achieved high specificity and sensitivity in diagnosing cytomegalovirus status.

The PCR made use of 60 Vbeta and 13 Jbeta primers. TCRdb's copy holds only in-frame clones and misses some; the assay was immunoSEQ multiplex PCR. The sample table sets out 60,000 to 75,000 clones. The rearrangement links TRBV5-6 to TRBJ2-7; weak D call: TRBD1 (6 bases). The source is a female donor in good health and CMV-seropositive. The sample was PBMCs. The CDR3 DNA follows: TGTGCCAGCAGCCCCCAGGGGTCCTACGAGCAGTACTTC. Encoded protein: CASSPQGSYEQYF.